This is a list of T cell receptor beta chains from one sample in a study of OX40 agonist ivuxolimab in advanced cancers. The method was immunoSEQ multiplex PCR; TCRdb's version includes in-frame clones alone and lacks a portion of them. The data hold tens of thousands of clones, with approximately 86% observed a single time. This sample comprised CD4+ or CD8+ T cells sorted from blood, obtained in a trial of the OX40 agonist ivuxolimab. These receptors were collected from an adult with an advanced solid tumor such as melanoma, head and neck, liver or kidney cancer. CDR3s leave out the opening cysteine and the closing phenylalanine or tryptophan. Each record gives: V gene, J gene, CDR3 protein.

V gene: TRBV28
J gene: TRBJ2-3
CDR3 protein: ASSPGLAGTDTQY

V gene: TRBV4-2
J gene: TRBJ1-2
CDR3 protein: ASSQRPVSRHGYT

V gene: TRBV5-5
J gene: TRBJ1-6
CDR3 protein: ASSLEGQDSPLH

V gene: TRBV6-5
J gene: TRBJ2-7
CDR3 protein: ASSYSPSGIYEQY

V gene: TRBV11-2
J gene: TRBJ2-5
CDR3 protein: ASSFMTSGKETQY

V gene: TRBV2
J gene: TRBJ1-2
CDR3 protein: ASSVKVGYGYT

V gene: TRBV25-1
J gene: TRBJ2-1
CDR3 protein: ASSATGGVWDEQF

V gene: TRBV27
J gene: TRBJ1-1
CDR3 protein: ASSLSRRRAMNTEAF

V gene: TRBV18
J gene: TRBJ1-1
CDR3 protein: ASSPRQGNTEAF

V gene: TRBV19
J gene: TRBJ2-6
CDR3 protein: ASSKEATGGGANVLT

V gene: TRBV7-8
J gene: TRBJ2-1
CDR3 protein: ASSLPDKTSYNEQF

V gene: TRBV29-1
J gene: TRBJ2-3
CDR3 protein: SVEEDLPLQY

V gene: TRBV10-3
J gene: TRBJ2-5
CDR3 protein: AISPTGGQETQY

V gene: TRBV10-2
J gene: TRBJ2-5
CDR3 protein: ASSAGGQETQY

V gene: TRBV29-1
J gene: TRBJ1-1
CDR3 protein: SVADLTGPLEAF

V gene: TRBV15
J gene: TRBJ2-1
CDR3 protein: ATSVGSYNEQF

V gene: TRBV11-2
J gene: TRBJ2-3
CDR3 protein: ASSLVGGTSGTDTQY

V gene: TRBV19
J gene: TRBJ2-7
CDR3 protein: ASSMFEQY

V gene: TRBV27
J gene: TRBJ2-3
CDR3 protein: ASSLRVGAPAY

V gene: TRBV7-2
J gene: TRBJ2-1
CDR3 protein: ASSLAPGSLAGEQF

V gene: TRBV7-8
J gene: TRBJ1-1
CDR3 protein: ASSPRTGLNTEAF

V gene: TRBV29-1
J gene: TRBJ2-3
CDR3 protein: SVPPGTISTDTQY

V gene: TRBV5-4
J gene: TRBJ1-2
CDR3 protein: ASSLLPPGTQANYGYT

V gene: TRBV6-5
J gene: TRBJ1-5
CDR3 protein: ASSRDSNQPQH

V gene: TRBV5-1
J gene: TRBJ2-7
CDR3 protein: ASSPGQGIYEQY

V gene: TRBV6-1
J gene: TRBJ2-5
CDR3 protein: ASRTRGGLETQY

V gene: TRBV15
J gene: TRBJ2-5
CDR3 protein: ATSRQGRETQY

V gene: TRBV4-2
J gene: TRBJ2-7
CDR3 protein: ASSLRYAAPYEQY

V gene: TRBV4-1
J gene: TRBJ2-7
CDR3 protein: ASRFGTGGGEQY

V gene: TRBV4-2
J gene: TRBJ2-1
CDR3 protein: ASMEAGGPRGGEQF

V gene: TRBV9
J gene: TRBJ2-1
CDR3 protein: ASSVVSRRSYNEQF

V gene: TRBV12-5
J gene: TRBJ2-6
CDR3 protein: ASGLSPGTGSGANVLT

V gene: TRBV19
J gene: TRBJ1-1
CDR3 protein: ASSYNRDTEAF

V gene: TRBV19
J gene: TRBJ1-5
CDR3 protein: ASSMSGAPDQPQH

V gene: TRBV7-3
J gene: TRBJ2-2
CDR3 protein: ASSSQGAVGELF

V gene: TRBV19
J gene: TRBJ1-1
CDR3 protein: ASSLGDRWNTEAF

V gene: TRBV7-8
J gene: TRBJ1-1
CDR3 protein: ASSRDGRTEAF

V gene: TRBV30
J gene: TRBJ1-6
CDR3 protein: AWRHRGGESPLH

V gene: TRBV6-6
J gene: TRBJ1-3
CDR3 protein: ASSGEGSGNTIY

V gene: TRBV5-1
J gene: TRBJ2-7
CDR3 protein: ASSLASGSGRSYEQY

V gene: TRBV4-1
J gene: TRBJ1-1
CDR3 protein: ASSHTYTEAF

V gene: TRBV6-6
J gene: TRBJ2-1
CDR3 protein: ASSYLLAISGEQF

V gene: TRBV18
J gene: TRBJ1-3
CDR3 protein: ASSPGAGLGNTIY

V gene: TRBV7-2
J gene: TRBJ2-2
CDR3 protein: ASSFHDARGGELF

V gene: TRBV5-1
J gene: TRBJ2-1
CDR3 protein: ASTPGQGTDEQF

V gene: TRBV7-2
J gene: TRBJ2-7
CDR3 protein: ASSRRDSAYEQY

V gene: TRBV5-6
J gene: TRBJ2-5
CDR3 protein: ASKLYSQETQY

V gene: TRBV27
J gene: TRBJ2-3
CDR3 protein: ASSFPDRVEDTQY

V gene: TRBV5-1
J gene: TRBJ1-2
CDR3 protein: ASSLPRAGEYGYT

V gene: TRBV6-5
J gene: TRBJ1-6
CDR3 protein: ASSPSTGYNSPLH

V gene: TRBV15
J gene: TRBJ1-5
CDR3 protein: ATSRAIDRGQPQH

V gene: TRBV28
J gene: TRBJ2-7
CDR3 protein: ASSLPVGGRGDEQY

V gene: TRBV7-9
J gene: TRBJ2-5
CDR3 protein: ASRPPHRVGETQY

V gene: TRBV9
J gene: TRBJ2-6
CDR3 protein: ASSPQIGDRVSGANVLT

V gene: TRBV7-2
J gene: TRBJ1-5
CDR3 protein: ASSLGGAAQPQH

V gene: TRBV19
J gene: TRBJ2-5
CDR3 protein: ASRATGLAGVGETQY

V gene: TRBV5-6
J gene: TRBJ2-7
CDR3 protein: ASSWGGSYEQY

V gene: TRBV25-1
J gene: TRBJ2-1
CDR3 protein: ASSSSGGINEQF

V gene: TRBV6-5
J gene: TRBJ2-3
CDR3 protein: ASSTGLFTDTQY

V gene: TRBV2
J gene: TRBJ2-3
CDR3 protein: ASSSWGSTDTQY